Each of the 21 T cell receptor beta chains below was sequenced from the same sample in a study of cytomegalovirus exposure and HLA in healthy donors. Clones were read by immunoSEQ multiplex PCR, and TCRdb kept only the in-frame ones, dropping some. This table has tens of thousands of clones, around 90% appearing once. The sequencing sample was made of PBMCs. The receptors stem from a woman in her 30s in good health and CMV-seronegative.

The rearrangement joins TRBV6-6 to TRBJ1-1; D perhaps matches TRBD1 (5 bases). Trimming removed 7 bases at V and 6 bases at J, with 12 bases between. CDR1 is MNHNY, CDR2 SVGAGI, per germline (reference sequence). The CDR3 runs 12 residues. This chain's CDR3 is CASTGGMAEAFF. The CDR3 region has the DNA TGTGCCAGCACGGGGGGGATGGCTGAAGCTTTCTTT.

The gene calls are TRBV6-5 and TRBJ1-5, with a possible D match to TRBD1 (6 bases). Germline V lookup: CDR1 MNHEY, CDR2 SVGAGI. The V end was cut by 2 bases, the J end by 4 bases, with 9 bases between. The CDR3 has 14 residues. The CDR3: CASSYARGNQPQHF. CDR3 nucleotides: TGTGCCAGCAGTTACGCCAGGGGAAATCAGCCCCAGCATTTT.

The sample holds a few counts of this clone. V is TRBV15 and J is TRBJ2-3; TRBD1 matches 12 bases. V was pared by 3 bases and J by 3 bases, with 10 bases of the junction left unmatched. The CDR3 has 18 amino acids. Germline loops: CDR1 LNHNV, CDR2 YYDKDF (reference sequence). The CDR3 bases are TGTGCCACCAGCAGGGCCTCCACGGGACAGGGGGCTACAGATACGCAGTATTTT. Translated, it gives CATSRASTGQGATDTQYF.

This clone was picked up a small number of times. The chain has TRBV6-6 and TRBJ2-7; 12 bases fit TRBD2. V shed 6 bases, J shed 5 bases, and the junction held 5 bases outside the gene matches. CDR1 is MNHNY, CDR2 SVGAGI, per germline (reference sequence). The CDR3 is 14 residues long. Here the CDR3 DNA reads TGTGCCAGCAGGACTAGCGGGAGTTCCCACGAGCAGTACTTC. This gives the protein CASRTSGSSHEQYF.

The chain carries TRBV28 and TRBJ1-2, with 8 bases identical to TRBD1. CDR3 length: 14 amino acids. Trimming removed 6 bases from V and 5 bases from J; junction bases left unmatched: 8. CDR1 is MDHEN, CDR2 SYDVKM, per germline. The CDR3: CASSDGQGWYGYTF. The CDR3 nucleotides are TGTGCCAGCAGCGACGGACAGGGTTGGTATGGCTACACCTTC.

The V call is TRBV27, the J call TRBJ2-3; D unresolved. From germline, CDR1 is MNHEY and CDR2 SMNVEV (reference sequence). Trimming removed 6 bases from V and 2 bases from J, with 18 bases in between. The CDR3 has 16 residues. CDR3 residues: CASSPLGSIVTDTQYF. The CDR3 bases are TGTGCCAGCAGCCCCCTGGGCAGTATTGTCACAGATACGCAGTATTTT.

This clone was found once. V is TRBV7-2 and J is TRBJ1-2, with 9 bases that match TRBD1. Germline lookup yields CDR1 SGHTA and CDR2 FQGNSA. The CDR3 sequence is 14 residues long. V dropped 2 bases and J dropped 7; count of bases not matched to a gene: 5. In DNA form, the CDR3 reads TGTGCCAGCAGCTTAACGGGACAGGGTTCTGGCTACACCTTC. It encodes CASSLTGQGSGYTF.

J is TRBJ1-2 and V is TRBV19; TRBD1 matches 7 bases. The CDR3 contains 11 residues. J gave up 8 bases and V 9 bases, and 6 bases lay outside the gene matches. Germline V CDR1 and CDR2: LNHDA, SQIVND (reference sequence). The DNA for the CDR3 is TGTGCCAGCCGGACAGGACTCGGCTACACCTTC. It encodes CASRTGLGYTF. The whole variable domain, remainder taken from reference TRBV19 and TRBJ1-2, is DGGITQSPKYLFRKEGQNVTLSCEQNLNHDAMYWYRQDPGQGLRLIYYSQIVNDFQKGDIAEGYSVSREKKESFPLTVTSAQKNPTAFYLCASRTGLGYTFGSGTRLTVV.

This chain connects TRBV27 to TRBJ1-5; TRBD1 might be the D (5 bases). Trimming left V 5 bases short and J 3 bases short, with 11 bases between. The germline V gene has CDR1 MNHEY and CDR2 SMNVEV (reference sequence). This CDR3 has 14 amino acids. DNA of the CDR3: TGTGCCAGCAGTACCCAGGGTATCAATCAGCCCCAGCATTTT. Translated: CASSTQGINQPQHF.

This rearrangement joins TRBV5-1 to TRBJ2-1; 10 positions match TRBD2. This CDR3 has 16 residues. The J segment lost 4 bases and the V segment lost 0 bases, leaving 4 bases of the junction unmatched. Germline CDR1 reads SGHRS; CDR2 reads YFSETQ. In DNA, the CDR3 is TGCGCCAGCAGCTTGGGGGGACTAGCGAGTTACAATGAGCAGTTCTTC. This codes for CASSLGGLASYNEQFF.

The chain joins TRBV23-1 to TRBJ1-1; D gene ambiguous. TRBV23-1 is recorded as an ORF, its role being uncertain. V dropped 3 bases and J dropped 3 bases, with 11 bases sitting between them. The CDR3 sequence is 14 residues long. The CDR3 loop is CASSHRQWDTEAFF. The CDR3 nucleotides are TGCGCCAGCAGTCACCGACAATGGGACACTGAAGCTTTCTTT.

The chain has TRBV11-2 and TRBJ2-7; 14 nucleotides align to TRBD2. Germline V gene data show CDR1 as SGHAT and CDR2 as FQNNGV. The CDR3 consists of 16 residues. V lost 6 bases to trimming and J lost 3 bases; unmatched junction nucleotides: 7. CDR3 coding DNA: TGTGCCAGCAGATTCCCCGGGACTAGCGGGAGCTACGAGCAGTACTTC. As protein: CASRFPGTSGSYEQYF.

This clone was seen only once. This chain connects TRBV6-1 to TRBJ1-2, with 12 bases that match TRBD1. This CDR3 has 14 amino acids. Germline-derived CDR1 and CDR2 are MNHNS and SASEGT. The trim removed 4 bases at V and 6 bases at J, leaving 3 bases unmatched. The CDR3 sequence is CASSVRDRGHGYTF. In DNA, the CDR3 is TGTGCCAGCAGTGTCCGGGACAGGGGGCATGGCTACACCTTC.

The chain links TRBV19 to TRBJ1-2; TRBD1 is a possible D gene (6 bases). The CDR3 spans 14 residues. The V end lost 6 bases, the J end lost 6 bases, and 17 bases lay between the germline ends. Germline CDR1 is LNHDA and CDR2 is SQIVND (reference sequence). CDR3 in DNA: TGTGCCAGTAGGCGGTCCCGAGGGGGAGATGGCTACACCTTC. Its translation is CASRRSRGGDGYTF.

CDR3 DNA: TGTGCCAGCAGCCGGGACAGGGACTATGGCTACACCTTC. Amino acids: CASSRDRDYGYTF. The chain joins TRBV7-2 to TRBJ1-2; 9 nucleotides align to TRBD1. The junction had 1 base not matched to a gene; V was cut back by 5 bases and J by 3 bases. Germline CDR1 SGHTA, CDR2 FQGNSA. The CDR3 contains 13 residues.

Only a few counts were recorded for this clone. This chain uses TRBV5-1 with TRBJ2-1; D is unclear. The germline V and J ends were trimmed by 2 bases and 6 bases, with 12 bases remaining between them. The length of the CDR3 is 14 residues. CDR1 is SGHRS, CDR2 YFSETQ, per germline. This CDR3 reads CASSFSYPGNEQFF. The CDR3 DNA reads as TGCGCCAGCAGCTTTTCCTACCCGGGCAATGAGCAGTTCTTC.

The V gene is TRBV5-8, the J gene TRBJ2-4, with no clear D. The germline V and J ends were trimmed by 6 bases and 0 bases, with 10 bases remaining between them. The CDR3 length is 14 residues. Germline V lookup: CDR1 SGHTS, CDR2 YDEGEE. CDR3 bases: TGTGCCAGCACCCTTCTATTAGCCAAAAACATTCAGTACTTC. Translation: CASTLLLAKNIQYF.

The chain links TRBV10-3 to TRBJ1-5, with D possibly TRBD1 on 5 matching bases. This CDR3 has 14 residues. Germline V lookup: CDR1 ENHRY, CDR2 SYGVKD. Trimming removed 3 bases from V and 5 bases from J, with 11 bases in between. CDR3 loop: CAISDGQGYQPQHF. The CDR3 nucleotides are TGTGCCATCAGTGACGGGCAGGGATATCAGCCCCAGCATTTT.

This chain links TRBV28 with TRBJ1-2; D is uncertain. The CDR3 spans 14 residues. Germline CDR1 reads MDHEN; CDR2 reads SYDVKM. The ends were cut back, 7 bases at V and 5 bases at J, with 17 bases in the middle. In DNA, the CDR3 is TGTGCCAGCACCCCCCCTCAACGAGCTTATGGCTACACCTTC. Translated: CASTPPQRAYGYTF.

The genes are TRBV10-1 and TRBJ1-1; a weak D match, TRBD1 (6 bases). This CDR3 has 15 amino acids. V was cut by 7 bases and J by 3 bases, with 18 bases left in between. Germline V gives CDR1 WNHNN, CDR2 SYGVQD (reference sequence). The CDR3 reads CASTITQGTDTEAFF. CDR3 coding DNA: TGCGCCAGCACAATAACACAGGGCACGGACACTGAAGCTTTCTTT.

The V and J genes are TRBV30 and TRBJ2-7, with a tentative D call TRBD2 (6 bases). Germline V lookup: CDR1 GTSNPN, CDR2 SVGIG (reference sequence). CDR3 length equals 13 residues. The V end was cut by 2 bases, the J end by 2 bases, with 10 bases between. DNA of the CDR3: TGTGCCTGGAGTAAGGGAGGCACCTACGAGCAGTACTTC. Translating it yields CAWSKGGTYEQYF.